A selection of T cell receptor beta chains follows, all from one sample in a study of cytomegalovirus exposure and HLA in healthy donors. Generated by immunoSEQ multiplex PCR, the TCRdb table keeps only in-frame clones and is missing some. The data show roughly 140,000 clones, approximately 80% seen once. Material for sequencing was PBMCs. These receptors all come from a woman aged 40 to 49 in good health and CMV-seropositive. Each CDR3 is given with its conserved first and last residue. A D gene is named only where the DNA matches it firmly. Not all rows give a size; the values are once, few, many and, for expanded clones, a class.

>NA|TRBV4-1|TRBJ2-2|NA
CASSQDRGGTGELFF
TGCGCCAGCAGCCAAGATCGCGGCGGCACCGGGGAGCTGTTTTTT
>TRBD2|TRBV10-3|TRBJ2-2|NA
CAIRREGSGTGELFF
TGTGCCATCAGGCGGGAGGGGTCGGGCACCGGGGAGCTGTTTTTT
>TRBD1|TRBV6-5|TRBJ2-5|NA
CASSYAGGQVGQYF
TGTGCCAGCAGTTACGCCGGGGGACAGGTGGGACAGTACTTC
>TRBD1|TRBV10-3|TRBJ2-5|NA
CAISEGVRQGIQETQYF
TGTGCCATCAGTGAGGGAGTTAGACAGGGAATCCAAGAGACCCAGTACTTC
>NA|TRBV28|TRBJ2-3|few
CASSFPPLTDTQYF
TGTGCCAGCAGTTTTCCCCCCCTCACAGATACGCAGTATTTT
>TRBD1|TRBV11-1|TRBJ2-2|NA
CASSYLTGRNTGELFF
TGTGCCAGCAGCTACTTGACAGGGAGAAACACCGGGGAGCTGTTTTTT
>TRBD1|TRBV19|TRBJ1-1|NA
CASSMLDRSTEAFF
TGTGCCAGTAGTATGTTGGACAGGAGCACTGAAGCTTTCTTT
>TRBD1|TRBV7-6|TRBJ2-3|few
CASSPRQGRTDTQYF
TGTGCCAGCAGCCCCAGACAGGGGAGGACAGATACGCAGTATTTT
>TRBD2|TRBV7-8|TRBJ2-7|NA
CASSFLAGVVYEQYF
TGTGCCAGCAGCTTCCTAGCGGGAGTCGTCTACGAGCAGTACTTC
>NA|TRBV7-2|TRBJ2-7|NA
CASSRREDYEQYF
TGTGCCAGCAGCCGCCGGGAAGACTACGAGCAGTACTTC
>TRBD1|TRBV28|TRBJ1-2|NA
CASSLGGTGDIGYTF
TGTGCCAGCAGTTTAGGAGGGACAGGGGACATAGGCTACACCTTC
>NA|TRBV29-1|TRBJ2-7|once
CSVEDLEGHEQYF
TGCAGCGTTGAAGACCTCGAGGGACACGAGCAGTACTTC
>NA|TRBV7-8|TRBJ1-3|NA
CASSYRAAGSGNTIYF
TGTGCCAGCAGCTACAGGGCTGCTGGCTCTGGAAACACCATATATTTT
>NA|TRBV11-3|TRBJ1-1|NA
CASSLVGGTGAFF
TGTGCCAGCAGCTTAGTCGGAGGGACGGGAGCTTTCTTT
>NA|TRBV7-8|TRBJ2-7|NA
CASSLGGSGYNEQYF
TGTGCCAGCAGCTTGGGCGGGTCGGGATACAACGAGCAGTACTTC
>NA|TRBV27|TRBJ1-4|few
CASSSIRQNEKLFF
TGTGCCAGCAGTTCAATTCGACAGAATGAAAAACTGTTTTTT
>TRBD2|TRBV9|TRBJ2-3|NA
CASSVGVAGGGTDTQYF
TGTGCCAGCAGCGTAGGTGTGGCGGGAGGCGGGACAGATACGCAGTATTTT
>TRBD2|TRBV4-1|TRBJ2-5|NA
CASSQGGAGDLQETQYF
TGCGCCAGCAGCCAGGGCGGAGCGGGAGATCTCCAAGAGACCCAGTACTTC
>NA|TRBV19|TRBJ2-2|NA
CASGARRAYTGELFF
TGTGCCAGTGGGGCCCGGCGAGCCTACACCGGGGAGCTGTTTTTT
>TRBD1|TRBV28|TRBJ1-2|NA
CASRKQGVSGYTF
TGTGCCAGCAGAAAACAGGGGGTCTCGGGCTACACCTTC
>NA|TRBV30|TRBJ1-1|NA
CAWSTGWRAFF
TGTGCCTGGAGCACAGGGTGGAGGGCTTTCTTT
>NA|TRBV5-1|TRBJ2-7|NA
CASRRDGTYEQYF
TGCGCCAGCAGGCGGGACGGAACCTACGAGCAGTACTTC
>NA|TRBV29-1|TRBJ1-2|NA
CSVESGHFYGYTF
TGCAGCGTTGAGTCAGGCCACTTCTATGGCTACACCTTC
>TRBD2|TRBV2|TRBJ2-3|NA
CASSVLSGRGPDTQYF
TGTGCCAGCAGTGTCCTAAGCGGGAGAGGGCCAGATACGCAGTATTTT
>TRBD2|TRBV6-9|TRBJ2-1|NA
CASSYPYHSGREYNEQFF
TGTGCCAGCAGTTATCCTTACCATAGCGGGAGGGAATACAATGAGCAGTTCTTC
>TRBD1|TRBV19|TRBJ2-7|once
CASSLTGGEDEQYF
TGTGCCAGTAGTCTAACAGGGGGCGAGGACGAGCAGTACTTC
>TRBD1|TRBV11-2|TRBJ2-2|few
CASSPGTGYTGELFF
TGTGCCAGCAGCCCCGGGACAGGGTACACCGGGGAGCTGTTTTTT
>TRBD2|TRBV27|TRBJ2-3|once
CASEVSGSGTDTQYF
TGTGCCAGCGAGGTTAGCGGGAGTGGAACAGATACGCAGTATTTT
>NA|TRBV5-8|TRBJ2-7|NA
CASSLLVEQYF
TGTGCCAGCAGTCTACTAGTTGAGCAGTACTTC
>NA|TRBV9|TRBJ1-2|NA
CASSYQDYGYTF
TGTGCCAGCAGCTATCAGGATTATGGCTACACCTTC
>TRBD2|TRBV6-5|TRBJ2-1|NA
CASRLAGNYNEQFF
TGTGCCAGCAGACTAGCGGGAAACTACAATGAGCAGTTCTTC
>TRBD2|TRBV19|TRBJ2-3|once
CACGPGLAGDDTQYF
TGTGCCTGCGGCCCCGGACTAGCGGGAGACGATACGCAGTATTTT
>NA|TRBV6-5|TRBJ1-2|NA
CASRNRNYGYTF
TGTGCCAGCAGGAACCGGAACTATGGCTACACCTTC
>TRBD1|TRBV5-1|TRBJ2-7|few
CASSLVDRAYEQYF
TGCGCCAGCAGCTTGGTGGACAGGGCTTACGAGCAGTACTTC
>TRBD1|TRBV19|TRBJ2-1|NA
CASAGTGGRNEQFF
TGTGCCAGTGCCGGGACAGGGGGCAGAAATGAGCAGTTCTTC
>TRBD1|TRBV27|TRBJ2-2|NA
CASSRGRTGRTGELFF
TGTGCCAGCAGCCGGGGAAGGACAGGGCGGACCGGGGAGCTGTTTTTT
>NA|TRBV6-1|TRBJ1-5|NA
CASRAGGIGNQPQHF
TGTGCCAGCAGAGCAGGAGGCATCGGCAATCAGCCCCAGCATTTT
>TRBD1|TRBV29-1|TRBJ1-5|NA
CSVEKTGSRSNQPQHF
TGCAGCGTTGAAAAGACAGGGTCGCGGAGCAATCAGCCCCAGCATTTT
>NA|TRBV10-3|TRBJ2-2|NA
CAIRDSGTNTGELFF
TGTGCCATCAGGGATTCGGGGACGAACACCGGGGAGCTGTTTTTT
>TRBD2|TRBV6-5|TRBJ2-3|once
CASSGGSTDTQYF
TGTGCCAGCTCGGGGGGGAGCACAGATACGCAGTATTTT
>TRBD2|TRBV7-9|TRBJ2-1|NA
CASTRLAGVYNEQFF
TGTGCCAGCACCCGACTAGCGGGAGTGTACAATGAGCAGTTCTTC
>NA|TRBV6-1|TRBJ1-1|NA
CASSAQPNTEAFF
TGTGCCAGCAGTGCACAGCCGAACACTGAAGCTTTCTTT
>NA|TRBV25-1|TRBJ1-2|NA
CASSALSGYTF
TGTGCCAGCAGTGCCCTCTCGGGCTACACCTTC
>NA|TRBV7-2|TRBJ2-1|NA
CASSLVVGVVNEQFF
TGTGCCAGCAGCTTAGTTGTGGGAGTGGTCAATGAGCAGTTCTTC
>NA|TRBV11-2|TRBJ1-3|NA
CASRTGYSGNTIYF
TGTGCCAGCAGGACAGGTTACTCTGGAAACACCATATATTTT
>NA|TRBV5-1|TRBJ2-1|NA
CASRVLASYNEQFF
TGCGCCAGCCGGGTACTAGCCTCCTACAATGAGCAGTTCTTC
>NA|TRBV25-1|TRBJ1-2|NA
CASSPGPGGYTF
TGTGCCAGCAGTCCCGGACCAGGGGGCTACACCTTC
>NA|TRBV7-2|TRBJ2-7|NA
CASSLLREQYF
TGTGCCAGCAGCTTACTGCGCGAGCAGTACTTC
>TRBD1|TRBV10-3|TRBJ2-2|NA
CAISRQGRGTGELFF
TGTGCCATATCCCGACAGGGGCGGGGTACCGGGGAGCTGTTTTTT
>NA|TRBV6-1|TRBJ1-1|NA
CASSEAGRGSWAFF
TGTGCCAGCAGTGAAGCGGGTCGGGGGTCGTGGGCTTTCTTT
>TRBD1|TRBV5-1|TRBJ2-6|NA
CASSLSGTGSTGANVLTF
TGCGCCAGCAGCTTGTCTGGGACAGGGTCTACTGGGGCCAACGTCCTGACTTTC